The sequence of this TCR beta chain was determined in a study of blood T cell repertoires in COVID-19. Study overall: The analysed material was cDNA or gDNA that came from T cells, B-cell-depleted T cells, or PBMCs.

Seattle's cohort entered during active infection and was followed longitudinally. Source study methods: Counts of nucleated cells, estimated from reference gene primer amplification, were obtained. Profiled with immunoSEQ multiplex PCR; TCRdb holds only in-frame clones, not every one. V, J and clone size reflect that table, while D and trimming were determined from the DNA. The table records about 290,000 clones, roughly 90% of them present only once. This CDR3 comprises 13 residues. The V gene lost 4 bases and the J gene lost 10 bases, with 13 bases spanning the gap. The TCR was taken from a woman aged 30 to 39 with COVID-19, enrolled during active disease. V is TRBV12-3 or TRBV12-4 and J is TRBJ1-4; D not certain. The sample taken for sequencing was peripheral blood. The CDR3, as DNA: TGTGCCAGCAGTTCGAAATTATCGGGAAAACTGTTTTTT. This translates into CASSSKLSGKLFF.